The 28 T cell receptor beta chains given below trace back to one sample, sequenced in a study of blood T cell repertoires in COVID-19. This table comes from immunoSEQ multiplex PCR, and its TCRdb copy is limited to in-frame clones, with some not included. Of under 350,000 clones in the sample, 85% were seen once. The sequenced sample consisted of peripheral blood. The receptors here all came from a human donor in a cohort sampled during active COVID-19.

This sequence joins TRBV20-1 and TRBJ2-3; D is unclear. The CDR3 is 11 residues long. Germline loops: CDR1 DFQATT, CDR2 SNEGSKA (reference sequence). CDR3 DNA: TGCAGCCCCTCGGGTGGGGATACGCAGTATTTT. Translating it yields CSPSGGDTQYF.

The gene calls are TRBV30 and TRBJ1-2; the match to TRBD1 covers 7 bases. CDR3 size: 17 residues. CDR1 and CDR2 (germline): GTSNPN, SVGIG (reference sequence). Trimming took 3 bases from V and 8 from J; bases not matched to a gene: 21. The CDR3 is CAWSAPRVPTGRGGYTF. In DNA, the CDR3 is TGTGCCTGGAGCGCCCCGCGAGTACCGACAGGGCGCGGAGGCTACACCTTC. The full variable domain, rest sourced from reference TRBV30 and TRBJ1-2, is SQTIHQWPATLVQPVGSPLSLECTVEGTSNPNLYWYRQAAGRGLQLLFYSVGIGQISSEVPQNLSASRPQDRQFILSSKKLLLSDSGFYLCAWSAPRVPTGRGGYTFGSGTRLTVV.

The chain recombines TRBV6-5 with TRBJ1-4; 7 bases align to TRBD1. Germline V gene sequence: CDR1 MNHEY, CDR2 SVGAGI. CDR3 size: 15 residues. V gave up 6 bases and J gave up 3 bases; unmatched junction bases: 7. The CDR3 bases are TGTGCCAGCAGATCCCGGACAGGTTCTAATGAAAAACTGTTTTTT. Translated, it gives CASRSRTGSNEKLFF.

J is TRBJ2-3 and V is TRBV7-2; the D gene is possibly TRBD1 (5 bases). The CDR3 is 14 residues long. V lost 5 bases and J lost 2, with 11 bases in between. Per the germline V gene, CDR1 is SGHTA and CDR2 is FQGNSA. CDR3 DNA sequence: TGTGCCAGCAGCACCCGACAGTTCACAGATACGCAGTATTTT. Translation gives CASSTRQFTDTQYF.

The rearrangement uses TRBV12-5 and TRBJ1-2; no clear D gene. Germline V gives CDR1 LGHNT, CDR2 FRNRAP. V lost 0 bases and J 8 bases, leaving 10 bases between the germline ends. The CDR3 sequence is 13 residues long. The CDR3: CASGLVGLEGYTF. The CDR3 bases are TGTGCTAGTGGTTTGGTAGGTCTAGAAGGCTACACCTTC.

The chain recombines TRBV7-8 with TRBJ1-5, with a tentative D call TRBD1 (6 bases). This CDR3 is 17 amino acids long. Trimming took off 2 bases at V and 0 bases at J, with 14 bases between the two ends. The germline V gene has CDR1 SGHVS and CDR2 FQNEAQ. CDR3 sequence (DNA): TGTGCCAGCAGCTTAAGTCTGGCAGGGGTTAGCAATCAGCCCCAGCATTTT. Residues: CASSLSLAGVSNQPQHF.

The V call is TRBV24-1, the J call TRBJ1-4; D call uncertain. The CDR3 is 14 residues long. Trimming shortened V by 5 bases and J by 5 bases, and 11 bases separated the two germline ends. Germline lookup yields CDR1 KGHDR and CDR2 SFDVKD. The CDR3 spells CATSGREKNEKLFF. The CDR3 coding sequence is TGTGCCACCAGTGGACGGGAGAAGAATGAAAAACTGTTTTTT.

The rearrangement joins TRBV5-1 to TRBJ2-1; 9 nucleotides match TRBD1. Unmatched junction bases numbered 4, after V lost 3 bases and J lost 0 bases. The CDR3 is made up of 16 amino acids. The germline CDR1 and CDR2 sequences are SGHRS and YFSETQ. CDR3: CASSYGQGSSYNEQFF. CDR3 DNA: TGCGCCAGCAGCTACGGACAGGGGAGCTCCTACAATGAGCAGTTCTTC.

The genes are TRBV7-9 and TRBJ1-1, with 8 bases matching TRBD1. The CDR3 covers 14 residues. Unmatched junction bases numbered 4, after V lost 3 bases and J lost 4 bases. Per germline, CDR1 SEHNR and CDR2 FQNEAQ (reference sequence). This CDR3 is CASSFGTGGTEAFF. The CDR3 bases are TGTGCCAGCAGCTTCGGTACAGGGGGCACTGAAGCTTTCTTT. The whole variable domain, filled in from reference TRBV7-9 and TRBJ1-1, reads DTGVSQNPRHKITKRGQNVTFRCDPISEHNRLYWYRQTLGQGPEFLTYFQNEAQLEKSRLLSDRFSAERPKGSFSTLEIQRTEQGDSAMYLCASSFGTGGTEAFFGQGTRLTVV.

CDR3 nucleotides: TGTGCTAGTGGTTTGGTAGCCGAAGCTTTCTTT. Residues: CASGLVAEAFF. The V gene is TRBV12-5, the J gene TRBJ1-1; no definite D call. This CDR3 has 11 amino acids. The ends were cut back, 0 bases at V and 8 bases at J, with 4 bases in the middle. The germline gives CDR1 LGHNT, CDR2 FRNRAP.

This rearrangement joins TRBV2 to TRBJ2-5; 12 bases align to TRBD2. CDR1 and CDR2 (germline): SNHLY, FYNNEI. J gave up 5 bases and V 6 bases, and 7 bases lay outside the gene matches. The CDR3 runs 15 residues. In nucleotides, the CDR3 is TGTGCCAGCAGACCGGGACTAGCGGGTGTGGAGACCCAGTACTTC. This encodes CASRPGLAGVETQYF.

This chain connects TRBV24-1 to TRBJ2-3; TRBD2 agrees at 13 bases. Germline assignment: CDR1 KGHDR and CDR2 SFDVKD. Trimming at V came to 9 bases and at J to 7 bases, leaving 9 bases not matched to a gene. The CDR3 has 15 residues. CDR3: CATALLAGGPNTQYF. CDR3 DNA sequence: TGTGCCACCGCTCTACTAGCGGGGGGGCCAAATACGCAGTATTTT.

V usage is TRBV11-2 and J usage is TRBJ2-7; possible D gene TRBD2, 5 bases. V lost 0 bases and J lost 5, with 14 bases in between. This CDR3 has 15 residues. The germline CDR1 and CDR2 sequences are SGHAT and FQNNGV. The CDR3 loop reads CASSLERALEDEQYF. The DNA of the CDR3 is TGTGCCAGCAGCTTAGAGAGGGCTTTGGAGGACGAGCAGTACTTC.

V gene TRBV29-1 combines with J gene TRBJ2-2; TRBD1 matches 11 bases. The V and J ends lost 7 bases and 6 bases, in that order; junction bases with no gene match: 7. The CDR3 sequence is 14 residues long. Germline V gene lookup returns CDR1 SQVTM and CDR2 ANQGSEA. The CDR3 loop is CSGGQGGEPGELFF. The DNA for the CDR3 is TGCAGCGGGGGACAGGGGGGTGAACCCGGGGAGCTGTTTTTT.

This clone has a single count. The CDR3 DNA is TGTGCCAGCACCCGCTGGGAGCGACAGGGGGCGGGGGGCTACACCTTC. Translating gives CASTRWERQGAGGYTF. This chain connects TRBV3-1 (or the pseudogene TRBV3-2) to TRBJ1-2; 10 nucleotides line up with TRBD1. With 7 bases clipped from V and 8 bases from J, the junction kept 16 bases outside the gene matches. Germline CDR1 LGHDT, CDR2 YNNKEL (reference sequence). This CDR3 is 16 amino acids long.

The chain recombines TRBV14 with TRBJ2-1; D not resolved. V shed 4 bases and J shed 15 bases, with 7 bases lying between them. This CDR3 has 9 residues. Germline CDR1 reads SGHDN; CDR2 reads FVKESK. CDR3 in amino acids: CASSPTMFF. The CDR3 coding sequence is TGTGCCAGCAGCCCAACTATGTTCTTC.

The V and J genes are TRBV19 and TRBJ2-1, with D perhaps TRBD2 (5 bases). Trimming left V 3 bases short and J 6 bases short, with 18 bases between. Germline CDR1 LNHDA, CDR2 SQIVND (reference sequence). CDR3 size: 16 residues. The DNA for the CDR3 is TGTGCCAGTAGTATTAAGGCTAGCCTAACGGGCAATGAGCAGTTCTTC. It encodes CASSIKASLTGNEQFF.

The gene calls are TRBV4-1 and TRBJ1-2; TRBD1 matches at 7 bases. Germline V CDR1 and CDR2: MGHRA, YSYEKL. The CDR3 has 20 residues. The trim removed 1 base at V and 5 bases at J, leaving 22 bases unmatched. CDR3: CASSQGLTLTGTRLEYGYTF. In nucleotides, the CDR3 is TGCGCCAGCAGCCAAGGGCTTACGTTGACAGGGACACGGTTGGAATATGGCTACACCTTC.

The V call is TRBV24-1, the J call TRBJ2-6; 8 bases align to TRBD2. V shed 3 bases, J shed 2 bases, and the junction held 5 bases outside the gene matches. The CDR3 is made up of 17 amino acids. Germline CDR1 is KGHDR and CDR2 is SFDVKD. CDR3 amino acids: CATSDPRGGPGANVLTF. The DNA for the CDR3 is TGTGCCACCAGTGATCCGCGCGGGGGGCCTGGGGCCAACGTCCTGACTTTC.

This clone was observed once. The chain carries TRBV20-1 and TRBJ2-1, with D maybe TRBD2 (5 bases). Germline CDR1 DFQATT, CDR2 SNEGSKA (reference sequence). V was trimmed by 6 bases and J by 8 bases, leaving 11 bases between them. The CDR3 totals 11 residues. CDR3 sequence: CSAPKRDEQFF. CDR3 nucleotide sequence: TGCAGTGCCCCGAAGAGGGATGAGCAGTTCTTC.

The rearrangement joins TRBV27 to TRBJ1-5; TRBD1 might be the D (5 bases). Trimming cost V 6 bases and J 5 bases, with 11 bases left between them. CDR1 is MNHEY and CDR2 is SMNVEV in the germline V gene (reference sequence). The CDR3 covers 13 residues. This CDR3 reads CASSGGTYQPQHF. The DNA for the CDR3 is TGTGCCAGCAGCGGGGGAACCTATCAGCCCCAGCATTTT.

The chain combines TRBV9 with TRBJ2-6, with D perhaps TRBD1 (6 bases). V lost 1 base, J lost 0 bases, and 11 bases lay in between. The length of the CDR3 is 17 residues. Germline CDR1 reads SGDLS; CDR2 reads YYNGEE. Written as DNA, the CDR3 is TGTGCCAGCAGCGTAAAACAGGGAGCCTCTGGGGCCAACGTCCTGACTTTC. Amino acid sequence: CASSVKQGASGANVLTF.

The chain has TRBV20-1 and TRBJ2-3, with D possibly matching TRBD2 (7 bases). V lost 3 bases and J 8 bases, leaving 18 bases between the germline ends. Germline V gives CDR1 DFQATT, CDR2 SNEGSKA (reference sequence). There are 14 residues in the CDR3. The CDR3 is CSASPVGGGRTQYF. Here the CDR3 DNA reads TGCAGTGCTAGTCCTGTTGGGGGGGGGCGTACGCAGTATTTT.

The chain is built from TRBV7-9 and TRBJ2-7; D remains unclear. The germline V gene has CDR1 SEHNR and CDR2 FQNEAQ (reference sequence). The CDR3 is 15 residues long. V lost 3 bases, J lost 0 bases, and 12 bases lay in between. The CDR3 region is CASSFSGIGSYEQYF. The CDR3 DNA reads TGTGCCAGCAGCTTTTCCGGTATCGGCTCCTACGAGCAGTACTTC. Looking up the rest from reference TRBV7-9 and TRBJ2-7 gives the full variable domain: DTGVSQNPRHKITKRGQNVTFRCDPISEHNRLYWYRQTLGQGPEFLTYFQNEAQLEKSRLLSDRFSAERPKGSFSTLEIQRTEQGDSAMYLCASSFSGIGSYEQYFGPGTRLTVT.

The chain joins TRBV29-1 to TRBJ1-1; the D gene is possibly TRBD1 (5 bases). The CDR3 length is 10 residues. V lost 1 base and J 8 bases, leaving 5 bases between the germline ends. Germline assignment: CDR1 SQVTM and CDR2 ANQGSEA. CDR3: CSVEGTEAFF. DNA for the CDR3: TGCAGCGTTGAAGGGACAGAAGCTTTCTTT.

The chain has TRBV18 and TRBJ1-2, with TRBD1 matching 8 bases. J gave up 1 base and V 2 bases, and 9 bases lay outside the gene matches. Germline V gene data show CDR1 as KGHSH and CDR2 as LQKENI. The CDR3 totals 17 residues. The CDR3 bases are TGTGCCAGCTCACCAGCCGGGACAGGCGAACTTAACTATGGCTACACCTTC. Translated, it gives CASSPAGTGELNYGYTF.

The chain combines TRBV9 with TRBJ1-1; perhaps TRBD1 as D (5 bases). The germline CDR1 and CDR2 sequences are SGDLS and YYNGEE. V shed 3 bases and J shed 6 bases, with 15 bases lying between them. This CDR3 is 14 amino acids long. CDR3 amino acids: CASSAPETVPEAFF. The CDR3 DNA is TGTGCCAGCAGCGCCCCTGAGACAGTCCCTGAAGCTTTCTTT. The full variable domain, rest sourced from reference TRBV9 and TRBJ1-1, is DSGVTQTPKHLITATGQRVTLRCSPRSGDLSVYWYQQSLDQGLQFLIQYYNGEERAKGNILERFSAQQFPDLHSELNLSSLELGDSALYFCASSAPETVPEAFFGQGTRLTVV.

Only one count was recorded for this clone. The chain combines TRBV5-1 with TRBJ1-1; a possible D gene is TRBD1 (6 bases). The V and J ends lost 4 bases and 0 bases respectively, with 16 bases between them. Germline V gives CDR1 SGHRS, CDR2 YFSETQ. The CDR3 has 16 amino acids. This CDR3 reads CASSAARGGLNTEAFF. The CDR3 DNA reads TGCGCCAGCAGCGCGGCGCGGGGGGGGCTGAACACTGAAGCTTTCTTT.